The 2 T cell receptor beta chains below all came from one sample that was sequenced in a study of regulatory T cells in long-lasting Graves disease. Researchers made TCR beta libraries by using iRepertoire HTBI primers and running Arm-PCR on CDR3 regions. TCRdb used MiXCR to reprocess the multiplex PCR reads, holding one entry per CDR3 protein. The sample has more than 300,000 distinct CDR3 sequences, roughly 23% seen once; the top ten hold 25% to 35%. The time point denotes: persistent/refractory GD, antithyroid drugs over 5 years with positive TRAb. Isolated PBMC RNA provided the starting material for the TCR library. The starting material was peripheral blood mononuclear cells (PBMCs), obtained when the disease was refractory, from a patient treated with antithyroid drugs. The receptors shown here come from a woman between 40 and 55 years old with Graves disease.

A note on this clonotype: An end of the junction differs from the germline gene, which may be a read error. The V call is TRBV12-3 or TRBV12-4, the J call TRBJ2-3; 10 bases are a match to TRBD2. CDR3 length: 14 amino acids. This chain's CDR3 is CASRLAGASDTQCF. DNA of the CDR3: TGTGCCAGCAGGCTAGCGGGAGCCTCAGATACGCAGTGTTTT.

This clonotype occurred a few times. The genes are TRBV19 and TRBJ1-1, with no clear D. The germline V gene encodes CDR1 LNHDA and CDR2 SQIVND (reference sequence). CDR3 length: 13 amino acids. Trimming pared 3 bases from V and 3 bases from J, leaving 8 bases between. CDR3: CASSIIHHTEAFF. CDR3 sequence (DNA): TGTGCCAGTAGTATTATCCACCACACTGAAGCTTTCTTT. Drawing the rest from reference TRBV19 and TRBJ1-1, the complete variable domain is DGGITQSPKYLFRKEGQNVTLSCEQNLNHDAMYWYRQDPGQGLRLIYYSQIVNDFQKGDIAEGYSVSREKKESFPLTVTSAQKNPTAFYLCASSIIHHTEAFFGQGTRLTVV.